Shown below are 22 T cell receptor beta chains from a single sample sequenced in a study of human T cells and chemical hapten exposure. Time point reported: patch test 3, about 24 weeks after DPC sensitization. The treatment denotes: therapeutic diphenylcyclopropenone sensitization with weekly scalp DPC. From the RACE reads, TCRdb called clonotypes with MiXCR, one entry per CDR3 protein. The profile shows 95,000 to 150,000 distinct CDR3 sequences, roughly 12% of them singletons. The sequences come from whole blood, collected in connection with sensitization to the hapten diphenylcyclopropenone (DPC). The receptor source for this set is a woman between 45 and 60 years old with alopecia areata. Some clones in this sample may be carry-over from other donors' samples.

V is TRBV7-3 and J is TRBJ2-3; D perhaps matches TRBD2 (5 bases). This CDR3 region has 15 residues. V was cut by 4 bases and J by 1 base, with 12 bases left in between. Germline CDR1 reads SGHTA; CDR2 reads FQGTGA. CDR3 coding DNA: TGTGCCAGCAGCTCCGGTCTGCGGGGCACAGATACGCAGTATTTT. Amino acids: CASSSGLRGTDTQYF.

The V gene is TRBV28, the J gene TRBJ2-1; D unclear. The CDR3 is 14 amino acids. The germline V gene has CDR1 MDHEN and CDR2 SYDVKM. Trimming cost V 3 bases and J 0 bases, with 6 bases left between them. The CDR3 protein is CASSLHSSYNEQFF. The CDR3 nucleotides read TGTGCCAGCAGTTTGCATAGCTCCTACAATGAGCAGTTCTTC.

This clonotype was seen many times. This chain uses TRBV27 with TRBJ2-5; 7 bases map to TRBD1. The CDR3 covers 11 residues. Germline V gene lookup returns CDR1 MNHEY and CDR2 SMNVEV (reference sequence). The V segment lost 4 bases and the J segment 10 bases; nucleotides outside the gene matches: 3. The CDR3 nucleotides read TGTGCCAGCAGTTCCAGGGGGATCCAGTACTTC. It encodes CASSSRGIQYF.

This clonotype came up many times. J is TRBJ2-3 and V is TRBV25-1; no reliable D call. Germline V gene data show CDR1 as MGHDK and CDR2 as SYGVNS. The CDR3 sequence is 12 residues long. Trimming removed 4 bases from V and 2 bases from J, with 4 bases in between. CDR3 in amino acids: CASSGLTDTQYF. In nucleotides, the CDR3 is TGTGCCAGCAGTGGACTCACAGATACGCAGTATTTT. Drawing the rest from reference TRBV25-1 and TRBJ2-3, the complete variable domain is EADIYQTPRYLVIGTGKKITLECSQTMGHDKMYWYQQDPGMELHLIHYSYGVNSTEKGDLSSESTVSRIRTEHFPLTLESARPSHTSQYLCASSGLTDTQYFGPGTRLTVL.

The chain joins TRBV29-1 to TRBJ1-1; TRBD1 agrees at 8 bases. Trimming cost V 6 bases and J 4 bases; bases outside gene matches: 1. CDR3 length equals 11 residues. Germline CDR1 and CDR2: SQVTM and ANQGSEA. The CDR3 here is CSVDRGTEAFF. Here the CDR3 DNA reads TGCAGCGTAGACAGGGGCACTGAAGCTTTCTTT.

This clonotype has just a few counts. This chain joins TRBV27 and TRBJ2-6; D gene uncertain. V was clipped by 5 bases and J by 1 base, with 9 bases between them. Germline values: CDR1 MNHEY, CDR2 SMNVEV (reference sequence). The CDR3 has 15 residues. The CDR3 protein is CASSPDRSGANVLTF. In DNA, the CDR3 is TGTGCCAGCAGTCCTGACCGTTCTGGGGCCAACGTCCTGACTTTC. Drawing the rest from reference TRBV27 and TRBJ2-6, the complete variable domain is EAQVTQNPRYLITVTGKKLTVTCSQNMNHEYMSWYRQDPGLGLRQIYYSMNVEVTDKGDVPEGYKVSRKEKRNFPLILESPSPNQTSLYFCASSPDRSGANVLTFGAGSRLTVL.

This clonotype has a handful of counts. CDR3 nucleotides: TGTGCCAGCAGCGCCGGACAGGGACAGAACACCGGGGAGCTGTTTTTT. As protein: CASSAGQGQNTGELFF. This sequence joins TRBV9 and TRBJ2-2, with 8 bases fitting TRBD1. J lost 1 base, V lost 3 bases, and 5 bases had no gene match. Germline assignment: CDR1 SGDLS and CDR2 YYNGEE. The length of the CDR3 is 16 residues.

CDR3 amino acids: CASSPSGQTLANYGYTF. The DNA of the CDR3 is TGTGCCAGCAGTCCATCGGGACAGACCTTAGCTAACTATGGCTACACCTTC. The chain combines TRBV12-3 or TRBV12-4 with TRBJ1-2, with 7 bases lining up with TRBD1. V was pared by 5 bases and J by 0 bases, with 12 bases of the junction left unmatched. This CDR3 contains 17 residues.

Worth noting for this clonotype: The junction and the germline gene differ at one end; a read error may be behind it. The CDR3: CASSLRGRSNQPQNF. CDR3 DNA: TGTGCCAGCAGTCTAAGGGGGCGTAGCAATCAGCCCCAGAATTTT. V gene TRBV2 combines with J gene TRBJ1-5; the match to TRBD1 covers 7 bases. Per germline, CDR1 SNHLY and CDR2 FYNNEI. The CDR3 runs 15 residues.

For the CDR3, the DNA is TGTGCCTGGAGTGTGTCCAGGGGGCGTACTGAAGCTTTCTTT. Protein sequence: CAWSVSRGRTEAFF. The rearrangement uses TRBV30 and TRBJ1-1; the match to TRBD1 covers 8 bases. The CDR3 has 14 residues. J lost 5 bases, V lost 0 bases, and 5 bases had no gene match. Per the germline V gene, CDR1 is GTSNPN and CDR2 is SVGIG (reference sequence).

The table lists this clonotype with a few counts. The chain recombines TRBV6-2 or TRBV6-3 with TRBJ2-5; the D is unclear. Germline V CDR1 and CDR2: MNHEY, SVGEGT. The CDR3 spans 12 residues. The ends were cut back, 9 bases at V and 5 bases at J, with 13 bases in the middle. CDR3 bases: TGTGCCAGTTCTAACACTCCGGAGACCCAGTACTTC. It specifies CASSNTPETQYF.

The V call is TRBV5-1, the J call TRBJ1-4; D is unresolved. The CDR3 has 14 residues. The V gene's germline CDR1 is SGHRS and CDR2 YFSETQ. V was shortened by 4 bases and J by 7 bases, with 14 bases between the two germline ends. The CDR3 DNA follows: TGCGCCAGCAGCCTTGGAGACGACATTGAAAAACTGTTTTTT. Amino acid sequence: CASSLGDDIEKLFF.

This clonotype was picked up many times. The chain has TRBV20-1 and TRBJ2-3; 11 bases fit TRBD2. Germline lookup yields CDR1 DFQATT and CDR2 SNEGSKA (reference sequence). V trimming: 6 bases; J trimming: 5 bases; junction bases outside the gene matches: 7. CDR3 length equals 14 residues. CDR3 in amino acids: CSALSGRGIDTQYF. For the CDR3, the DNA is TGCAGTGCCCTTAGCGGGAGGGGAATAGATACGCAGTATTTT.

The CDR3, as DNA: TGTGCCAGCAGCCCCAGGGGATTCGCCTACGAGCAGTACTTC. This encodes CASSPRGFAYEQYF. V usage is TRBV7-9 and J usage is TRBJ2-7, with a possible D match to TRBD1 (6 bases). The germline V and J ends were trimmed by 5 bases and 2 bases, with 13 bases remaining between them. Germline V gene data show CDR1 as SEHNR and CDR2 as FQNEAQ (reference sequence). The length of the CDR3 is 14 residues. Drawing the rest from reference TRBV7-9 and TRBJ2-7, the complete variable domain is DTGVSQNPRHKITKRGQNVTFRCDPISEHNRLYWYRQTLGQGPEFLTYFQNEAQLEKSRLLSDRFSAERPKGSFSTLEIQRTEQGDSAMYLCASSPRGFAYEQYFGPGTRLTVT.

The chain employs TRBV12-3 or TRBV12-4 and TRBJ2-7; D gene uncertain. The CDR3 runs to 12 residues. Trimming left V 5 bases short and J 9 bases short, with 14 bases between. The CDR3 nucleotides are TGTGCCAGCAGTCGCCTTTCAGGAAGGCAGTACTTC. It translates to CASSRLSGRQYF.

This clonotype was picked up a small number of times. This rearrangement joins TRBV28 to TRBJ1-1; maybe TRBD1 (5 bases). The CDR3 totals 16 residues. V was pared by 4 bases and J by 0 bases, with 15 bases between. Germline loops: CDR1 MDHEN, CDR2 SYDVKM. CDR3 nucleotide sequence: TGTGCCAGCAGTTATGGGGGAACCATCATGAACACTGAAGCTTTCTTT. Protein sequence: CASSYGGTIMNTEAFF.

This chain links TRBV7-2 with TRBJ1-6; tentatively, D is TRBD1 (5 bases). Deletions cut 1 base from V and 7 bases from J, with 11 bases between. The CDR3 runs to 15 residues. Germline CDR1 reads SGHTA; CDR2 reads FQGNSA. This CDR3 reads CASSLGVKGNSPLHF. In DNA, the CDR3 is TGTGCCAGCAGCTTAGGGGTGAAGGGGAATTCACCCCTCCACTTT.

Ten or more counts support this clonotype. The rearrangement joins TRBV5-1 to TRBJ2-3; tentatively, D is TRBD2 (6 bases). Germline CDR1 is SGHRS and CDR2 is YFSETQ. This CDR3 is 15 amino acids long. The V gene lost 4 bases and the J gene lost 6 bases, with 18 bases spanning the gap. Here the CDR3 reads CASSAGSWISDTQYF. CDR3 bases: TGCGCCAGCAGCGCGGGGTCATGGATTTCGGATACGCAGTATTTT. The full variable domain, completed using reference TRBV5-1 and TRBJ2-3, is KAGVTQTPRYLIKTRGQQVTLSCSPISGHRSVSWYQQTPGQGLQFLFEYFSETQRNKGNFPGRFSGRQFSNSRSEMNVSTLELGDSALYLCASSAGSWISDTQYFGPGTRLTVL.

Many counts were recorded for this clonotype. The V and J genes are TRBV7-2 and TRBJ2-5, with 11 nucleotides matching TRBD2. The length of the CDR3 is 16 residues. Germline CDR1 SGHTA, CDR2 FQGNSA. V lost 5 bases, J lost 0 bases, and 5 bases stayed unmatched. CDR3: CASSRQGLADQETQYF. The DNA of the CDR3 is TGTGCCAGCAGCCGTCAGGGACTAGCGGACCAAGAGACCCAGTACTTC.

This clonotype was picked up many times. The chain recombines TRBV2 with TRBJ2-1, with D possibly TRBD2 on 5 matching bases. Germline CDR1 reads SNHLY; CDR2 reads FYNNEI. V dropped 5 bases and J dropped 7 bases, with 18 bases sitting between them. This CDR3 is built from 15 residues. CDR3 in amino acids: CASSPPGSGLNEQFF. CDR3 coding DNA: TGTGCCAGCAGTCCACCCGGCTCGGGATTGAATGAGCAGTTCTTC.

This clonotype was detected ten times or more. This chain connects TRBV11-2 to TRBJ2-7; D is ambiguous. V dropped 0 bases and J dropped 5 bases, with 14 bases sitting between them. Germline values: CDR1 SGHAT, CDR2 FQNNGV. The CDR3 loop spans 15 amino acids. The CDR3 DNA sequence: TGTGCCAGCAGCTTAGATCCTGGCAGATCGAACGAGCAGTACTTC. Its translation: CASSLDPGRSNEQYF. Full variable domain (outside the CDR3, taken from reference TRBV11-2 and TRBJ2-7): EAGVAQSPRYKIIEKRQSVAFWCNPISGHATLYWYQQILGQGPKLLIQFQNNGVVDDSQLPKDRFSAERLKGVDSTLKIQPAKLEDSAVYLCASSLDPGRSNEQYFGPGTRLTVT.

The chain couples TRBV20-1 to TRBJ1-1; the D gene is possibly TRBD1 (5 bases). Trimming cost V 6 bases and J 7 bases, with 15 bases left between them. Looked up from germline, CDR1 is DFQATT and CDR2 is SNEGSKA (reference sequence). This CDR3 has 12 amino acids. CDR3 sequence (DNA): TGCAGTGCGTCGCCAGGACAAGTTGAAGCTTTCTTT. Translating gives CSASPGQVEAFF.